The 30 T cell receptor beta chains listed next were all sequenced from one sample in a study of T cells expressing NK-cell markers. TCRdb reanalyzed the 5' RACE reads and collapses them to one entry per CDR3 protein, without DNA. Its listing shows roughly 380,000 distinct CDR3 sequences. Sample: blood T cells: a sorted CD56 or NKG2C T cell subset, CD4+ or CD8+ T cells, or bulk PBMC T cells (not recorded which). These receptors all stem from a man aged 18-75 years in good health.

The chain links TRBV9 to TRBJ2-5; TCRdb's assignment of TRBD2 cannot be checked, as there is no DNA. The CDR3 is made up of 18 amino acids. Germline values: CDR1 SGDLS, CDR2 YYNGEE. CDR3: CASSPRLASGGASETQYF.

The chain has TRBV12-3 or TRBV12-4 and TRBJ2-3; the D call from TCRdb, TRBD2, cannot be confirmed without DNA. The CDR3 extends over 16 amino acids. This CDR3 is CASSSRTSGGSDTQYF.

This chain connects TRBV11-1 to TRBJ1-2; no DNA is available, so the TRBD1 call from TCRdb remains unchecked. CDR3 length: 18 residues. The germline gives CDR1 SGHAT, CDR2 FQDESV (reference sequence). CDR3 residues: CASSLLVVTGQASYGYTF.

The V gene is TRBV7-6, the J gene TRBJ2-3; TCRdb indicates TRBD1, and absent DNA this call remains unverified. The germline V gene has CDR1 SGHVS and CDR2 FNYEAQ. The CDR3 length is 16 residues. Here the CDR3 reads CASSLQAPGGTDTQYF.

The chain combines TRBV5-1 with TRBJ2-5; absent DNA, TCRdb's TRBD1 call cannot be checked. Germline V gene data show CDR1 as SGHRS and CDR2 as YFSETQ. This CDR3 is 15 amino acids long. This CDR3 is CASRGLGGMQETQYF.

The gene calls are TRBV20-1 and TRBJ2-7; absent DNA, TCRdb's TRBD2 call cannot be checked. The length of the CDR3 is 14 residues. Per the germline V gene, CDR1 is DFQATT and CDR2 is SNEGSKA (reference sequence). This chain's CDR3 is CSLNPGLVGFEQYF.

This chain's CDR3 is CASSQDRGRYNEQFF. The chain carries TRBV7-9 and TRBJ2-1; TCRdb's D call of TRBD1 is untestable without DNA. Per germline, CDR1 SEHNR and CDR2 FQNEAQ (reference sequence). The CDR3 covers 15 residues. The full variable domain, with the rest looked up from reference TRBV7-9 and TRBJ2-1, is DTGVSQNPRHKITKRGQNVTFRCDPISEHNRLYWYRQTLGQGPEFLTYFQNEAQLEKSRLLSDRFSAERPKGSFSTLEIQRTEQGDSAMYLCASSQDRGRYNEQFFGPGTRLTVL.

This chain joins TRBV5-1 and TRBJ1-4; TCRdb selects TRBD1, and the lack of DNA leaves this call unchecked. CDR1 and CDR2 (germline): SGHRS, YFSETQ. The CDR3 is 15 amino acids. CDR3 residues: CASRPTGGPNEKLFF. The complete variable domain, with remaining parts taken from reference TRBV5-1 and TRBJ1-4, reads KAGVTQTPRYLIKTRGQQVTLSCSPISGHRSVSWYQQTPGQGLQFLFEYFSETQRNKGNFPGRFSGRQFSNSRSEMNVSTLELGDSALYLCASRPTGGPNEKLFFGSGTQLSVL.

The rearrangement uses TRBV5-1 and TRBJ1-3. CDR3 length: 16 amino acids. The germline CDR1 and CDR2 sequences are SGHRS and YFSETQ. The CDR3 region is CASSELGQGSGNTIYF.

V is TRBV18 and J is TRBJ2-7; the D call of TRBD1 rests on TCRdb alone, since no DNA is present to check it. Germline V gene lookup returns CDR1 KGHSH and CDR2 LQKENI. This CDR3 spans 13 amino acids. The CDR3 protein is CASSSGESSEQYF.

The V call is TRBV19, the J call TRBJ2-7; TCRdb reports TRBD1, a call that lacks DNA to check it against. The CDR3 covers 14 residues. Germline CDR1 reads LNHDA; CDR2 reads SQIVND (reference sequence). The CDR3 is CATNQGKPTYEQYF.

The CDR3 region is CASSQAGFSYEQYF. This rearrangement joins TRBV4-2 to TRBJ2-7; TCRdb's assignment of TRBD1 cannot be checked, as there is no DNA. CDR1 is LGHNA and CDR2 is YNFKEQ in the germline V gene. The CDR3 covers 14 residues.

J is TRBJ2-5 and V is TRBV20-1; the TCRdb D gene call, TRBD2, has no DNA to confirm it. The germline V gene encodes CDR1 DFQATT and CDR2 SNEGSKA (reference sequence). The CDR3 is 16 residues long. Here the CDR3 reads CSARDSWTSGKETQYF.

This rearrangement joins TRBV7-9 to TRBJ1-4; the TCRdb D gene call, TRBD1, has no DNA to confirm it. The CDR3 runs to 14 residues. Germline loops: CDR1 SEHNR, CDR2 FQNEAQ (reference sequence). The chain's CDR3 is CASSYRGQHEKLFF.

CDR3 amino acids: CAISESGAGGLDEQYF. The rearrangement joins TRBV10-3 to TRBJ2-7; TCRdb proposes TRBD2, but this gene call is untestable without DNA. CDR3 size: 16 residues. Germline CDR1 reads ENHRY; CDR2 reads SYGVKD.

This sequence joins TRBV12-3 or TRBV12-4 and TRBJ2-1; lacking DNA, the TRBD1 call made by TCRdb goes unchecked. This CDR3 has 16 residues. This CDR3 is CASSLGRGGGINEQFF.

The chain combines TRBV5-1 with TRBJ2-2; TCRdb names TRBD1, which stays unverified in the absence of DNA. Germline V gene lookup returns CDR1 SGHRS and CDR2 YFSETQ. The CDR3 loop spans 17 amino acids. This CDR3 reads CASSLAGTGVTTGELFF.

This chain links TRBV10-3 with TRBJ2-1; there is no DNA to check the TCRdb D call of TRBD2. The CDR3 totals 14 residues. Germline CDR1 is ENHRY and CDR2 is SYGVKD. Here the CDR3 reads CAISGLAGGRVQFF.

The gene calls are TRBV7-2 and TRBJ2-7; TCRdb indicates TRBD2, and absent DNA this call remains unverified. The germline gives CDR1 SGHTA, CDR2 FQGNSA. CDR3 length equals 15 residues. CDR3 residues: CASSRLFAGTSEQYF.

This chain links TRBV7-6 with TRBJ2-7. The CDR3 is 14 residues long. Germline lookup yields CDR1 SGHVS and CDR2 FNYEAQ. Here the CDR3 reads CASSLRGGQYEQYF. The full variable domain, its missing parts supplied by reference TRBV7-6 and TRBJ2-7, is GAGVSQSPRYKVTKRGQDVALRCDPISGHVSLYWYRQALGQGPEFLTYFNYEAQQDKSGLPNDRFSAERPEGSISTLTIQRTEQRDSAMYRCASSLRGGQYEQYFGPGTRLTVT.

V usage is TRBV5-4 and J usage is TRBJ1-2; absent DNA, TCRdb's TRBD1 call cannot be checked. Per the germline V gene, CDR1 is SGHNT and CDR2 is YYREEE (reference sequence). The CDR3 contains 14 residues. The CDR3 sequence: CASSRTPQNYGYTF.

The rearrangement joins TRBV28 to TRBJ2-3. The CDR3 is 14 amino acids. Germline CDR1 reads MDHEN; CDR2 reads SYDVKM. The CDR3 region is CASGSGTSTDTQYF.

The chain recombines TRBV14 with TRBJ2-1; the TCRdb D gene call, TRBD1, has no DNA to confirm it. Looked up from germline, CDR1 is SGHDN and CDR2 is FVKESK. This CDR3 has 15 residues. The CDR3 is CASASGKLSYNEQFF.

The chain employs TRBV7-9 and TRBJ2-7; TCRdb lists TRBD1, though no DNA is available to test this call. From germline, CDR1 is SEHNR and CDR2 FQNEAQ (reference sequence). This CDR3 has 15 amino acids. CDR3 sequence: CASSLTGTMGKVQYF.

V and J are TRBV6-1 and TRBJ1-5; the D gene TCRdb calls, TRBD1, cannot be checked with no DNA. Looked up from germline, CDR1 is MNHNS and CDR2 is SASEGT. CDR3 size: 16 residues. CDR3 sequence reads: CASSQLTGEGNQPQHF.

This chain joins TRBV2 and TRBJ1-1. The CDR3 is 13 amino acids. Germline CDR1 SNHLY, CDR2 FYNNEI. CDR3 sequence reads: CASRDRPNTEAFF.

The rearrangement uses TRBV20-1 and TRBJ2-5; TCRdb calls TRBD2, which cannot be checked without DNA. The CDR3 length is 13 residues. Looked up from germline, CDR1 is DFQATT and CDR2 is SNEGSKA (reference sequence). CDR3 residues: CSARDMTKETQYF.

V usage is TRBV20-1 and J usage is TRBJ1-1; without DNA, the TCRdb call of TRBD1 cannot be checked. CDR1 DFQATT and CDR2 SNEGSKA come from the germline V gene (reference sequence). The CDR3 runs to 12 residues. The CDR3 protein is CSGRQGNTEAFF.

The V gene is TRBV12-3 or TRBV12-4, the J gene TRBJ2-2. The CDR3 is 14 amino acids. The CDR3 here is CASSLARRSGELFF.

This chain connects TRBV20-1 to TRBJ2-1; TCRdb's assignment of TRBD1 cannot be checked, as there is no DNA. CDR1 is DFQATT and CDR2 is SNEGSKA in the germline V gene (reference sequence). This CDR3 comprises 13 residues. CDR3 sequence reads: CSARWNRGDEQFF.